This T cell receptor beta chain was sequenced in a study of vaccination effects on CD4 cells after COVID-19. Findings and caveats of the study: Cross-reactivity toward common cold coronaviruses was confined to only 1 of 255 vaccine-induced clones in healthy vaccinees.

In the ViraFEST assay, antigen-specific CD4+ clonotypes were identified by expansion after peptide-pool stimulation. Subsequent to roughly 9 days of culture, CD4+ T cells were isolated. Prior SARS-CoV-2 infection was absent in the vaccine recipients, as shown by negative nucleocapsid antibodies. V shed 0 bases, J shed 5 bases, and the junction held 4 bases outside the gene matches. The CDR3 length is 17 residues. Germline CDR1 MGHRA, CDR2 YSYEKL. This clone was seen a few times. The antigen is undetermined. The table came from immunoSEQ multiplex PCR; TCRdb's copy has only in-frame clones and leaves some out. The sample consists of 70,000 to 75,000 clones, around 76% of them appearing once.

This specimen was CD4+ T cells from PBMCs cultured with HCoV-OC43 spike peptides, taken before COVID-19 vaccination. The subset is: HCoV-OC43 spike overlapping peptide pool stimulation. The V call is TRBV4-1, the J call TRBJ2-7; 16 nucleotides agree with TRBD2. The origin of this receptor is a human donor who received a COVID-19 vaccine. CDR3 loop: CASSQDKGLAGGNEQYV. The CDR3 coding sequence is TGCGCCAGCAGCCAAGATAAGGGACTAGCGGGGGGGAACGAGCAGTACGTC.